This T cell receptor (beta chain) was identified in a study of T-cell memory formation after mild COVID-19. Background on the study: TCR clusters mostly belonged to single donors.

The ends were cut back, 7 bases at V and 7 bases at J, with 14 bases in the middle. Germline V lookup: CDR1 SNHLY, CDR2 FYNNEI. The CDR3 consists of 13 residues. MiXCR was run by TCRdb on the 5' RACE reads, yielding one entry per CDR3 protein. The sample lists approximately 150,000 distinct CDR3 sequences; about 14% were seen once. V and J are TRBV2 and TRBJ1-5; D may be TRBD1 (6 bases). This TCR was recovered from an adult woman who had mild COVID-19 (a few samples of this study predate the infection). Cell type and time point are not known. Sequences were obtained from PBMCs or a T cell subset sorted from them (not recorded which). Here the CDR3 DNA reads TGTGCCAGCAACAGGGAGAGGCAGCAGCCCCAGCATTTT. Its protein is CASNRERQQPQHF. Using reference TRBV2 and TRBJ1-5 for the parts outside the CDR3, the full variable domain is EPEVTQTPSHQVTQMGQEVILRCVPISNHLYFYWYRQILGQKVEFLVSFYNNEISEKSEIFDDQFSVERPDGSNFTLKIRSTKLEDSAMYFCASNRERQQPQHFGDGTRLSIL.